This T cell receptor (beta chain) stems from a study of blood T cells in healthy people across ages. J lost 3 bases, V lost 4 bases, and 12 bases had no gene match. CDR3 size: 16 residues. Germline V lookup: CDR1 SGHDT, CDR2 YYEEEE. Primers used in a second PCR of about 6 to 11 cycles were a sample-barcoded 5' primer and a J-beta primer mix. TCRdb re-called the 5' RACE reads with MiXCR, one entry per CDR3 protein. The sample records approximately 350,000 distinct CDR3 sequences, roughly half being singletons. The chain is built from TRBV5-6 and TRBJ1-2, with 7 bases that match TRBD1. Specimen: blood. This receptor was identified in a man in his 60s in good health. The CDR3 is CASSAGQEGVYYGYTF. The CDR3 nucleotides read TGTGCCAGCAGCGCCGGACAGGAGGGGGTATACTATGGCTACACCTTC.